Each of the 10 T cell receptor beta chains below was sequenced from the same sample in a study of blood T cell repertoires in COVID-19. Profiled with immunoSEQ multiplex PCR; TCRdb holds only in-frame clones, not every one. The data hold over 85,000 clones, with more than 70% observed a single time. Sequencing used peripheral blood. Every receptor here comes from a human donor with acute or convalescent COVID-19. The donor label of this sample is uncertain.

This clone was seen only once. The chain is built from TRBV12-3 or TRBV12-4 and TRBJ1-6, with a tentative D call TRBD1 (5 bases). Trimming left V 10 bases short and J 14 bases short, with 21 bases between. CDR3 size: 13 residues. CDR3 protein: CATKVGEAVALHF. CDR3 DNA sequence: TGTGCCACCAAAGTGGGGGAGGCGGTGGCCCTCCACTTT.

A single count supports this clone. The chain uses TRBV15 and TRBJ2-7; tentatively, D is TRBD2 (6 bases). Germline-derived CDR1 and CDR2 are LNHNV and YYDKDF (reference sequence). The V end lost 3 bases, the J end lost 2 bases, and 14 bases lay between the germline ends. The CDR3 consists of 15 residues. The CDR3 loop is CATSRRGGGAYEQYF. CDR3 coding DNA: TGTGCCACCAGCAGGAGGGGAGGAGGCGCCTACGAGCAGTACTTC.

The rearrangement uses TRBV14 and TRBJ1-1; 11 positions agree with TRBD1. The CDR3 length is 15 residues. Germline-derived CDR1 and CDR2 are SGHDN and FVKESK. Trimming removed 4 bases from V and 4 bases from J; junction bases left unmatched: 5. The CDR3 loop is CASSLFGQGATEAFF. The CDR3, as DNA: TGTGCCAGCAGCCTTTTTGGACAGGGGGCCACTGAAGCTTTCTTT. Using reference TRBV14 and TRBJ1-1 for the parts outside the CDR3, the full variable domain is EAGVTQFPSHSVIEKGQTVTLRCDPISGHDNLYWYRRVMGKEIKFLLHFVKESKQDESGMPNNRFLAERTGGTYSTLKVQPAELEDSGVYFCASSLFGQGATEAFFGQGTRLTVV.

The chain recombines TRBV6-1 with TRBJ1-3; D is uncertain. Germline CDR1 reads MNHNS; CDR2 reads SASEGT. Trimming shortened V by 0 bases and J by 4 bases, and 13 bases separated the two germline ends. There are 16 residues in the CDR3. CDR3 region: CASSEAATPRGNTIYF. The CDR3 nucleotides are TGTGCCAGCAGTGAAGCGGCGACGCCGCGGGGAAACACCATATATTTT.

J is TRBJ1-1 and V is TRBV5-6, with D perhaps matching TRBD1 (5 bases). Germline CDR1 and CDR2: SGHDT and YYEEEE. This CDR3 comprises 14 residues. Deletions cut 2 bases from V and 5 bases from J, with 13 bases between. CDR3: CASSFVGDRTEAFF. CDR3 DNA: TGTGCCAGCAGCTTTGTAGGGGATAGGACTGAAGCTTTCTTT.

The chain carries TRBV28 and TRBJ1-6, with 7 positions matching TRBD1. The germline V gene has CDR1 MDHEN and CDR2 SYDVKM. The J segment lost 0 bases and the V segment lost 6 bases, leaving 2 bases of the junction unmatched. This CDR3 is 15 amino acids long. In DNA, the CDR3 is TGTGCCAGCAGGACAGGGAGCTCCTATAATTCACCCCTCCACTTT. Encoded protein: CASRTGSSYNSPLHF.

The CDR3 nucleotides read TGCGCCAGCAGCCAAGTAGGGCGGGGCAGTGTCACCGGGGAGCTGTTTTTT. It yields the protein CASSQVGRGSVTGELFF. The chain couples TRBV4-3 to TRBJ2-2; D possibly corresponds to TRBD2 (6 bases). From germline, CDR1 is LGHNA and CDR2 YSLEER. The CDR3 has 17 amino acids. V was cut by 1 base and J by 4 bases, with 16 bases left in between.

This clone is a singleton in its sample. The V and J genes are TRBV7-2 and TRBJ2-7; 7 bases are a match to TRBD1. This CDR3 region has 12 residues. Germline assignment: CDR1 SGHTA and CDR2 FQGNSA. After removal of 10 bases from V and 5 bases from J, the junction contained 8 bases not matched to a gene. The DNA for the CDR3 is TGTGCCACCTTAACGACAGGGAACGAGCAGTACTTC. This encodes CATLTTGNEQYF.

The rearrangement uses TRBV30 and TRBJ2-5; 7 nucleotides agree with TRBD2. The junction had 9 bases not matched to a gene; V was cut back by 3 bases and J by 5 bases. Germline CDR1 and CDR2: GTSNPN and SVGIG (reference sequence). This CDR3 is built from 14 residues. CDR3 nucleotide sequence: TGTGCCTGGAGGACGCGGGGGTCTCGGGAGACCCAGTACTTC. Translation gives CAWRTRGSRETQYF.

The chain carries TRBV6-4 and TRBJ2-3; 7 bases are shared with TRBD2. V gave up 6 bases and J gave up 0 bases; unmatched junction bases: 3. The germline CDR1 and CDR2 sequences are MRHNA and SNTAGT. The CDR3 is 14 amino acids. CDR3 amino acids: CASRRDYSTDTQYF. For the CDR3, the DNA is TGTGCCAGCAGACGGGACTATAGCACAGATACGCAGTATTTT.